Shown below are 26 T cell receptor beta chains from a single sample sequenced in a study of beta chain features in type 1 diabetes. The entirety of the isolated RNA underwent reverse transcription, so expressed TCRB transcripts were sequenced. Some clones are missing from TCRdb's copy, which holds only in-frame ones; the method was immunoSEQ multiplex PCR. The sample shows 900,000 or so clones, roughly 15% of them seen only once. Material for sequencing was naive CD4+ T cells from blood. The receptors derive from a woman aged 18-29 years in good health.

This clone has just a few counts. V and J are TRBV7-8 and TRBJ1-1; D remains ambiguous. Germline CDR1 SGHVS, CDR2 FQNEAQ. The CDR3 runs to 15 residues. Trimming removed 2 bases at V and 0 bases at J, with 10 bases between. The CDR3 is CASSLIGQLNTEAFF. CDR3 DNA sequence: TGTGCCAGCAGCTTAATTGGTCAATTGAACACTGAAGCTTTCTTT.

The V and J genes are TRBV4-3 and TRBJ2-1, with D hard to call. Per the germline V gene, CDR1 is LGHNA and CDR2 is YSLEER. This CDR3 spans 15 amino acids. With 0 bases removed from V and 4 bases from J, the gap between germline ends came to 10 bases. The DNA of the CDR3 is TGCGCCAGCAGCCAAGATAATCTAGATTACAATGAGCAGTTCTTC. It translates to CASSQDNLDYNEQFF.

The chain joins TRBV4-3 to TRBJ2-1; weak D call: TRBD2 (6 bases). This CDR3 has 16 residues. The V end lost 4 bases, the J end lost 14 bases, and 27 bases lay between the germline ends. CDR1 is LGHNA and CDR2 is YSLEER in the germline V gene. This CDR3 reads CASSRTVAEPLSVKFF. The CDR3 coding sequence is TGCGCCAGCAGCCGAACCGTAGCGGAGCCACTGAGTGTGAAGTTCTTC.

This clone was picked up a small number of times. The gene calls are TRBV20-1 and TRBJ2-5; the D call may be TRBD1 or TRBD2 (5 bases each). The CDR3 runs 11 residues. The V gene's germline CDR1 is DFQATT and CDR2 SNEGSKA (reference sequence). Here the CDR3 reads CSEGRLETQYF. The DNA of the CDR3 is TGCAGCGAGGGGCGTTTGGAGACCCAGTACTTC.

The chain recombines TRBV4-3 with TRBJ2-7; 7 bases match TRBD2. Germline lookup yields CDR1 LGHNA and CDR2 YSLEER. V dropped 0 bases and J dropped 0; count of bases not matched to a gene: 5. The length of the CDR3 is 16 residues. The CDR3 region is CASSQDLGRISYEQYF. The CDR3 DNA reads TGCGCCAGCAGCCAAGATCTCGGGAGGATCTCCTACGAGCAGTACTTC.

J is TRBJ2-2 and V is TRBV28; D gene unclear. V lost 7 bases and J lost 3, with 6 bases in between. The CDR3 has 12 residues. Germline-derived CDR1 and CDR2 are MDHEN and SYDVKM. As DNA, the CDR3 is TGTGCCAGCATAGACCACACCGGGGAGCTGTTTTTT. As protein: CASIDHTGELFF.

The chain is built from TRBV18 and TRBJ1-2; 9 nucleotides agree with TRBD1. J was trimmed by 6 bases and V by 5 bases; bases with no gene match: 7. The CDR3 covers 14 residues. Germline V gene sequence: CDR1 KGHSH, CDR2 LQKENI. CDR3 DNA sequence: TGTGCCAGCTCATTCGGACAGGGGAGAGATGGCTACACCTTC. Translated, it gives CASSFGQGRDGYTF.

This clone was counted between two and nine times. The rearrangement joins TRBV2 to TRBJ2-3, with 7 nucleotides matching TRBD1. The CDR3 is 15 residues long. The germline V gene encodes CDR1 SNHLY and CDR2 FYNNEI. Unmatched junction bases numbered 13, after V lost 9 bases and J lost 4 bases. The CDR3 protein is CARCDPGGGSDTQYF. For the CDR3, the DNA is TGTGCCAGGTGTGATCCAGGGGGTGGATCAGATACGCAGTATTTT.

On this clone itself: The identical CDR3 is also encoded by other nucleotide sequences in the sample. The gene calls are TRBV6-5 and TRBJ2-1; 14 bases align to TRBD2. CDR1 and CDR2 (germline): MNHEY, SVGAGI. The CDR3 contains 15 residues. V shed 6 bases and J 6 bases; nucleotides not matched to a gene: 4. CDR3 nucleotide sequence: TGTGCCAGCAGCCGAGGGACTAGCGGGAGCAATGAGCAGTTCTTC. Translated: CASSRGTSGSNEQFF.

This clone was found a few times. This sequence joins TRBV7-9 and TRBJ2-1, with 12 bases aligning to TRBD2. The germline CDR1 and CDR2 sequences are SEHNR and FQNEAQ (reference sequence). The CDR3 contains 18 residues. V was pared by 2 bases and J by 1 base, with 6 bases of the junction left unmatched. CDR3 DNA: TGTGCCAGCAGCTTACGGCCCCTAGCGGGAGGGTCCTACAATGAGCAGTTCTTC. As protein: CASSLRPLAGGSYNEQFF. The variable domain in full, with the rest retrieved from reference TRBV7-9 and TRBJ2-1, is DTGVSQNPRHKITKRGQNVTFRCDPISEHNRLYWYRQTLGQGPEFLTYFQNEAQLEKSRLLSDRFSAERPKGSFSTLEIQRTEQGDSAMYLCASSLRPLAGGSYNEQFFGPGTRLTVL.

This clone came up a few times. The chain is built from TRBV28 and TRBJ1-1, with 9 bases fitting TRBD1. The CDR3 runs 12 residues. The V gene end was trimmed by 4 bases and the J gene end by 10 bases; junction bases not matched to a gene: 4. From germline, CDR1 is MDHEN and CDR2 SYDVKM. The DNA for the CDR3 is TGTGCCAGCAGTTACCGGACAGGGGTAGCTTTCTTT. This codes for CASSYRTGVAFF.

The V call is TRBV7-2, the J call TRBJ2-7; D unclear. There are 19 residues in the CDR3. Deletions cut 2 bases from V and 0 bases from J, with 23 bases between. The germline gives CDR1 SGHTA, CDR2 FQGNSA. This chain's CDR3 is CASSLTLSLRAASSYEQYF. The CDR3 DNA reads TGTGCCAGCAGCTTAACCCTTTCCCTCCGGGCCGCTAGCTCCTACGAGCAGTACTTC.

The genes are TRBV6-1 and TRBJ2-7, with 7 nucleotides matching TRBD2. V lost 6 bases, J lost 1 base, and 3 bases stayed unmatched. The CDR3 has 13 amino acids. Germline lookup yields CDR1 MNHNS and CDR2 SASEGT. The CDR3 nucleotides read TGTGCCAGCAGGCGCGGGAGTTCCTACGAGCAGTACTTC. As protein: CASRRGSSYEQYF.

This CDR3 reads CASSLAASGRYEQFF. CDR3 coding DNA: TGCGCCAGCAGCTTGGCGGCTAGCGGGAGGTATGAGCAGTTCTTC. V and J are TRBV5-1 and TRBJ2-1; 11 bases align to TRBD2. Germline V gives CDR1 SGHRS, CDR2 YFSETQ. V was pared by 0 bases and J by 8 bases, with 4 bases of the junction left unmatched. This CDR3 region has 15 residues.

This clone was seen a few times. This chain uses TRBV7-9 with TRBJ2-3; D may match TRBD1 or TRBD2 (5 bases each). Deletions cut 6 bases from V and 1 base from J, with 14 bases between. The CDR3 totals 15 residues. Germline values: CDR1 SEHNR, CDR2 FQNEAQ (reference sequence). The CDR3 reads CASRWDAAGTDTQYF. DNA of the CDR3: TGTGCCAGCAGATGGGACGCAGCGGGCACAGATACGCAGTATTTT.

This clone was counted only a few times. This rearrangement joins TRBV7-3 to TRBJ2-5; 8 positions agree with TRBD2. This CDR3 region has 15 residues. Looked up from germline, CDR1 is SGHTA and CDR2 is FQGTGA. The V segment lost 5 bases and the J segment 1 base; nucleotides outside the gene matches: 6. Here the CDR3 DNA reads TGTGCCAGCAGCCGAGGGACTAGGGGCCAAGAGACCCAGTACTTC. This gives the protein CASSRGTRGQETQYF.

Only a few counts were recorded for this clone. The V gene is TRBV18, the J gene TRBJ1-1, with D tentatively TRBD1 (5 bases). Germline CDR1 reads KGHSH; CDR2 reads LQKENI. The CDR3 totals 14 residues. V gave up 3 bases and J gave up 5 bases, with 13 bases separating them. The CDR3, as DNA: TGTGCCAGCTCACCGCGCGGGGGGTGGACTGAAGCTTTCTTT. This codes for CASSPRGGWTEAFF.

V gene TRBV28 combines with J gene TRBJ1-3; no clear D. Trimming took off 8 bases at V and 2 bases at J, with 10 bases between the two ends. The CDR3 is 13 residues long. Germline V gene sequence: CDR1 MDHEN, CDR2 SYDVKM. DNA of the CDR3: TGTGCCAGCGGTAGTTTAGCTGGAAACACCATATATTTT. Its protein is CASGSLAGNTIYF.

The J gene is TRBJ2-7, the V gene TRBV7-2; the match to TRBD1 covers 8 bases. After removal of 3 bases from V and 2 bases from J, the junction contained 3 bases not matched to a gene. The germline CDR1 and CDR2 sequences are SGHTA and FQGNSA. The CDR3 runs to 14 residues. The CDR3 nucleotides are TGTGCCAGCAGCTTTGACAGGGGTACCTACGAGCAGTACTTC. Encoded protein: CASSFDRGTYEQYF.

The CDR3 DNA is TGTGCCAGCAGCTTGCTTGGACAGCGCTACACCTTC. This codes for CASSLLGQRYTF. The genes are TRBV5-8 and TRBJ1-2; perhaps TRBD1 as D (6 bases). Germline V lookup: CDR1 SGHTS, CDR2 YDEGEE. CDR3 size: 12 residues. With 1 base removed from V and 9 bases from J, the gap between germline ends came to 10 bases. The entire variable domain, with the rest obtained from reference TRBV5-8 and TRBJ1-2, is as follows: EAGVTQSPTHLIKTRGQQATLRCSPISGHTSVYWYQQALGLGLQFLLWYDEGEERNRGNFPPRFSGRQFPNYSSELNVNALELEDSALYLCASSLLGQRYTFGSGTRLTVV.

In its sample, this clone was seen a few times. In DNA form, the CDR3 reads TGTGCCAGCAGCCGATTCCAGGGAACCTACGAGCAGTACTTC. It specifies CASSRFQGTYEQYF. The chain uses TRBV7-9 and TRBJ2-7, with D maybe TRBD1 (5 bases). This CDR3 contains 14 residues. The ends were cut back, 5 bases at V and 2 bases at J, with 13 bases in the middle. Germline values: CDR1 SEHNR, CDR2 FQNEAQ (reference sequence).

The V and J genes are TRBV28 and TRBJ2-3; 14 bases map to TRBD2. In germline, CDR1 is MDHEN, CDR2 SYDVKM. The V segment lost 5 bases and the J segment 5 bases; nucleotides outside the gene matches: 6. The CDR3 runs to 16 residues. CDR3 in amino acids: CASSRGLAGVQDTQYF. DNA for the CDR3: TGTGCCAGCAGTCGGGGACTAGCGGGAGTTCAAGATACGCAGTATTTT.

The V call is TRBV28, the J call TRBJ2-3, with 13 bases matching TRBD2. Germline V CDR1 and CDR2: MDHEN, SYDVKM. V lost 5 bases to trimming and J lost 14 bases; unmatched junction nucleotides: 7. The CDR3 length is 13 residues. The CDR3 DNA is TGTGCCAGCAGTGTTACCGGGACTAGCGGGGTGTATTTT. Protein product: CASSVTGTSGVYF.

This clone turned up a few times. This rearrangement joins TRBV29-1 to TRBJ1-5; TRBD1 agrees at 7 bases. The CDR3 totals 14 residues. J lost 3 bases, V lost 4 bases, and 6 bases had no gene match. Germline V gene sequence: CDR1 SQVTM, CDR2 ANQGSEA. CDR3 nucleotide sequence: TGCAGCGTTGTCGAGGGGGCGCTCAATCAGCCCCAGCATTTT. It translates to CSVVEGALNQPQHF.

This rearrangement joins TRBV5-1 to TRBJ2-7; D is unclear. This CDR3 is 13 amino acids long. Germline assignment: CDR1 SGHRS and CDR2 YFSETQ. Trimming took 2 bases from V and 3 from J, leaving 9 bases between them. CDR3 nucleotides: TGCGCCAGCAGCTTCCAATTCGACTACGAGCAGTACTTC. Protein product: CASSFQFDYEQYF.

This chain joins TRBV7-9 and TRBJ2-3; no clear D. Germline values: CDR1 SEHNR, CDR2 FQNEAQ (reference sequence). The CDR3 is 14 amino acids. V dropped 3 bases and J dropped 2 bases, with 9 bases sitting between them. The CDR3 region has the DNA TGTGCCAGCAGCTTCGGGCAGTCCACAGATACGCAGTATTTT. It translates to CASSFGQSTDTQYF. Supplemented by reference TRBV7-9 and TRBJ2-3, the full variable domain reads DTGVSQNPRHKITKRGQNVTFRCDPISEHNRLYWYRQTLGQGPEFLTYFQNEAQLEKSRLLSDRFSAERPKGSFSTLEIQRTEQGDSAMYLCASSFGQSTDTQYFGPGTRLTVL.